Listed below are T cell receptor beta chains from one sample, sequenced in a study of blood T cell repertoires in COVID-19. Generated by immunoSEQ multiplex PCR, the TCRdb table keeps only in-frame clones and is missing some. The sample has some 150,000 clones, 85% to 90% seen once. The sequencing sample was made of peripheral blood. These receptors were collected from a woman aged 55-70 years with acute or convalescent COVID-19. Each CDR3 is given with its conserved first and last residue. A D gene is named only where the DNA matches it firmly. For some rows the clone size is stated as once, few or many, or as a class when expanded; others skip it.

clone_size	j_call	d_call	v_call	cdr3_length	cdr3_aa	cdr3_nt
NA	TRBJ1-6	NA	TRBV10-2	15	CASRLQVDHNSPLHF	TGCGCCAGCAGACTACAGGTGGACCACAATTCACCCCTCCACTTT
NA	TRBJ1-1	NA	TRBV4-3	13	CASSPRGGTEAFF	TGCGCCAGCAGCCCTAGAGGGGGCACTGAAGCTTTCTTT
NA	TRBJ1-6	TRBD1	TRBV6-1	16	CASSGDRGSRDSPLHF	TGTGCCAGCAGTGGTGACAGGGGGTCTCGGGATTCACCCCTCCACTTT
NA	TRBJ1-1	NA	TRBV6-5	13	CATKQGRGTEAFF	TGTGCCACGAAACAGGGAAGGGGGACTGAAGCTTTCTTT
NA	TRBJ1-2	NA	TRBV3-1/TRBV3-2	14	CASSQPGRNYGYTF	TGTGCCAGCAGCCAACCAGGGAGGAACTATGGCTACACCTTC
few	TRBJ1-4	NA	TRBV7-6	15	CASSPNLAISEKLFF	TGTGCCAGCAGCCCAAACCTGGCCATTTCAGAAAAACTGTTTTTT
NA	TRBJ2-5	TRBD1	TRBV5-1	16	CASSLTGGAPRETQYF	TGCGCCAGCAGCCTCACAGGGGGCGCCCCCAGAGAGACCCAGTACTTC
NA	TRBJ2-5	NA	TRBV18	13	CASSQALGETQYF	TGTGCCAGCTCACAAGCACTCGGAGAGACCCAGTACTTC
NA	TRBJ1-2	TRBD1	TRBV7-2	17	CASSLPGQGGFNYGYTF	TGTGCCAGCAGCTTACCGGGACAGGGGGGGTTTAACTATGGCTACACCTTC
NA	TRBJ1-2	TRBD1	TRBV5-1	15	CASSPGGQFNYGYTF	TGCGCCAGCAGCCCCGGGGGACAGTTTAACTATGGCTACACCTTC
once	TRBJ1-5	TRBD1	TRBV24-1	15	CATSDPGQGNQPQHF	TGTGCCACCAGTGACCCGGGACAGGGCAATCAGCCCCAGCATTTT
NA	TRBJ2-3	NA	TRBV6-2/TRBV6-3	13	CASSGPYTDTQYF	TGTGCCAGCAGCGGGCCTTACACAGATACGCAGTATTTT
NA	TRBJ1-3	NA	TRBV7-9	18	CASSPDGGDLFSGNTIYF	TGTGCCAGCAGCCCAGACGGGGGAGATCTTTTCTCTGGAAACACCATATATTTT
NA	TRBJ1-1	NA	TRBV19	17	CASSIGGHRTPNTEAFF	TGTGCCAGTAGTATAGGGGGACACAGGACCCCGAACACTGAAGCTTTCTTT
NA	TRBJ2-7	TRBD2	TRBV19	15	CASSDSGGPSYEQYF	TGTGCCAGTAGTGATAGCGGGGGGCCCTCCTACGAGCAGTACTTC
NA	TRBJ1-5	NA	TRBV12-2	16	CASRNPDRRSNQPQHF	TGTGCAAGTCGCAATCCGGACAGGAGGTCCAATCAGCCCCAGCATTTT
NA	TRBJ1-1	NA	TRBV29-1	14	CSVHGQAMNTEAFF	TGCAGCGTCCATGGACAAGCCATGAACACTGAAGCTTTCTTT
once	TRBJ1-5	NA	TRBV7-2	15	CASSLEAGYNQPQHF	TGTGCCAGCAGCTTAGAGGCAGGGTACAATCAGCCCCAGCATTTT
NA	TRBJ2-6	TRBD1	TRBV5-8	17	CASSTADRVAGANVLTF	TGTGCCAGCAGCACGGCGGACAGGGTCGCGGGGGCCAACGTCCTGACTTTC
NA	TRBJ2-1	NA	TRBV11-2	13	CASSLAIYNEQFF	TGTGCCAGCAGCTTGGCCATCTACAATGAGCAGTTCTTC
NA	TRBJ1-2	NA	TRBV4-3	14	CASSQVRDTYGYTF	TGCGCCAGCAGCCAGGTCCGGGACACATATGGCTACACCTTC
NA	TRBJ2-1	TRBD1	TRBV2	13	CARSGTGGDEQFF	TGTGCCAGATCCGGGACAGGGGGCGATGAGCAGTTCTTC
NA	TRBJ1-1	NA	TRBV10-3	15	CAISPRGGRNTEAFF	TGTGCCATCTCCCCCCGGGGGGGCCGGAACACTGAAGCTTTCTTT
NA	TRBJ1-5	NA	TRBV7-2	17	CASSSPRWSGLPQPQHF	TGTGCCAGCAGCTCCCCCCGCTGGTCAGGGCTCCCTCAGCCCCAGCATTTT